The present entry profiles one T cell receptor (beta chain) with its context. Its antigen is still unknown. The V end lost 2 bases, the J end lost 4 bases, and 18 bases lay between the germline ends. Looked up from germline, CDR1 is SGHDT and CDR2 is YYEEEE. This CDR3 is built from 16 residues. This sample was included in a study of long-term antiretroviral therapy in people with HIV. Study as a whole: By about a decade, the earliest samples predate the 2015 immediate-ART recommendation. General study results and limits: Diversity remained lower than transplant donor controls, even though it increased after ART.

Version v3.0 of the immunoSEQ assay was performed at survey level. The protocol was immunoSEQ multiplex PCR, while the TCRdb copy is restricted to in-frame clones and leaves out a portion. This repertoire shows 18,000 or so clones, more than 70% found once; its top ten account for 7.8%. This chain links TRBV5-6 with TRBJ1-2; the D is unclear. Material: unsorted PBMCs, obtained at the start of antiretroviral therapy, before treatment. The sequence derives from a woman in her thirties or forties with HIV. CDR3: CASSFYERQRVYGYTF. CDR3 sequence (DNA): TGTGCCAGCAGCTTCTACGAAAGACAACGTGTCTATGGCTACACCTTC.